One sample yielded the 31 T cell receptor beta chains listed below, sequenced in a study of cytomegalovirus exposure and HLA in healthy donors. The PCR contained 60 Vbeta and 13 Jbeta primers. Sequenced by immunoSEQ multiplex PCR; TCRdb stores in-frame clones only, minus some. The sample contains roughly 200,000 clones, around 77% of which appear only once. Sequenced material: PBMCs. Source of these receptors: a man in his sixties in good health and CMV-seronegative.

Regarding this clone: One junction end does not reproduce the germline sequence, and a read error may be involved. This CDR3 is CAWSPTGLAYSEQFF. The CDR3 DNA reads TGTGCCTGGAGTCCTACGGGACTAGCTTACAGTGAGCAGTTCTTC. The rearrangement joins TRBV30 to TRBJ2-1, with 9 bases identical to TRBD2. CDR1 and CDR2 (germline): GTSNPN, SVGIG (reference sequence). The CDR3 is 15 residues long. Filled out from reference TRBV30 and TRBJ2-1, the complete variable domain reads SQTIHQWPATLVQPVGSPLSLECTVEGTSNPNLYWYRQAAGRGLQLLFYSVGIGQISSEVPQNLSASRPQDRQFILSSKKLLLSDSGFYLCAWSPTGLAYSEQFFGPGTRLTVL.

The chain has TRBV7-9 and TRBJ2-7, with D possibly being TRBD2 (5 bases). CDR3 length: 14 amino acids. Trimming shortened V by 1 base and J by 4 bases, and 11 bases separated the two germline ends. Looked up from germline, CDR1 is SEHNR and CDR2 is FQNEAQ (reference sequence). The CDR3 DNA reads TGTGCCAGCAGCTTAGGCGCCCGGGGATACGAGCAGTACTTC. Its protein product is CASSLGARGYEQYF.

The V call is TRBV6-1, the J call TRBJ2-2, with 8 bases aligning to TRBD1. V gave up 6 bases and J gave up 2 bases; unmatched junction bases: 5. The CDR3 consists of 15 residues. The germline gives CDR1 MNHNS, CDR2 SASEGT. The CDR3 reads CASRQGGPNTGELFF. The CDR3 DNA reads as TGTGCCAGCAGACAGGGGGGCCCAAACACCGGGGAGCTGTTTTTT.

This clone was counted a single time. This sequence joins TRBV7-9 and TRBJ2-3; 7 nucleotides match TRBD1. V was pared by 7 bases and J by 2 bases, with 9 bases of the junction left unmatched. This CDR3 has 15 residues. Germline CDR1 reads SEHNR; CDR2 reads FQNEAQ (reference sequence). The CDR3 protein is CASTFRDRVTDTQYF. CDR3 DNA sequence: TGTGCCAGCACCTTCCGGGACAGAGTCACAGATACGCAGTATTTT. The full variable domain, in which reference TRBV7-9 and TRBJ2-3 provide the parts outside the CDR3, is DTGVSQNPRHKITKRGQNVTFRCDPISEHNRLYWYRQTLGQGPEFLTYFQNEAQLEKSRLLSDRFSAERPKGSFSTLEIQRTEQGDSAMYLCASTFRDRVTDTQYFGPGTRLTVL.

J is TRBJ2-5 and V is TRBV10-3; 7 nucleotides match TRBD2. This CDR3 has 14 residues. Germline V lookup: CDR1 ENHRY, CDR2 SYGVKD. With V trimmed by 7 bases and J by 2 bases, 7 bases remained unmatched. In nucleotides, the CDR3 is TGTGCCATCAAGAGCGGGACGGAGCAAGAGACCCAGTACTTC. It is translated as CAIKSGTEQETQYF.

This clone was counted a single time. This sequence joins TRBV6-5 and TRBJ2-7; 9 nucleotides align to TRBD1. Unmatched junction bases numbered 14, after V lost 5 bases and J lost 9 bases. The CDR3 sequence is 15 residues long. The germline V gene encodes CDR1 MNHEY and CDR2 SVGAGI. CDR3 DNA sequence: TGTGCCAGCAGTCAATGGACAGGGGACTCCCGGGGGCAGTACTTC. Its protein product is CASSQWTGDSRGQYF.

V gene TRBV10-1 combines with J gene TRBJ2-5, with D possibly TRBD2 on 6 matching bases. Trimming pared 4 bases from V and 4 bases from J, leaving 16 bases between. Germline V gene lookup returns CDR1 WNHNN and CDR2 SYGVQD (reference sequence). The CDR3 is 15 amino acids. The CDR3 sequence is CASSVGRLDLETQYF. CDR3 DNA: TGCGCCAGCAGTGTCGGGAGACTAGATCTAGAGACCCAGTACTTC.

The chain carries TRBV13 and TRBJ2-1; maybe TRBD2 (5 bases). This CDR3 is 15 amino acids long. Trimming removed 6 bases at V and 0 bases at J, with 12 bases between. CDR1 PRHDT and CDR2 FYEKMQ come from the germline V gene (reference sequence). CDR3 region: CASSPLSGSYNEQFF. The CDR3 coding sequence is TGTGCCAGCAGTCCGCTAAGCGGCTCCTACAATGAGCAGTTCTTC.

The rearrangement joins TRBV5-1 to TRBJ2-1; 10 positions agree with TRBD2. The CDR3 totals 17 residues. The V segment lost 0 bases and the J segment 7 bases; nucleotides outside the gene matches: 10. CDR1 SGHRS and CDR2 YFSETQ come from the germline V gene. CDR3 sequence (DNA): TGCGCCAGCAGCTTGGGATCCAGCGGGGGGGCGAGAAATGAGCAGTTCTTC. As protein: CASSLGSSGGARNEQFF.

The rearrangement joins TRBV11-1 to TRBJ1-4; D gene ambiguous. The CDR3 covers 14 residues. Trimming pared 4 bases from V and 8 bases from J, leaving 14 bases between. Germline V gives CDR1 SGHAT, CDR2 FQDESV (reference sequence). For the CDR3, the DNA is TGTGCCAGCAGCTGGGGAAGCGGAAAGGAAAAACTGTTTTTT. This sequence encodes CASSWGSGKEKLFF.

DNA of the CDR3: TGTGCCAGCCAGGGAAGGAACTATGGCTACACCTTC. Translation gives CASQGRNYGYTF. The chain links TRBV6-5 to TRBJ1-2, with D maybe TRBD1 (5 bases). Trimming removed 8 bases from V and 2 bases from J, with 9 bases in between. Germline loops: CDR1 MNHEY, CDR2 SVGAGI. The CDR3 covers 12 residues.

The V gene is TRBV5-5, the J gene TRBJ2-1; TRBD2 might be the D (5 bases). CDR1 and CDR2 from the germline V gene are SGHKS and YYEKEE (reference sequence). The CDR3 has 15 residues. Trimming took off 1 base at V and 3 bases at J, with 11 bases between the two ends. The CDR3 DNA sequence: TGTGCCAGCAGCTTGTCGAGCGGCAGCTACAATGAGCAGTTCTTC. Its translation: CASSLSSGSYNEQFF.

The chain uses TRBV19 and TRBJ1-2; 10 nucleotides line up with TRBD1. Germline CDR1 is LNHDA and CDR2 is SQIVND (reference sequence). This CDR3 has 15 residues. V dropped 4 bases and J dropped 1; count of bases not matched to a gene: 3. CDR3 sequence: CASSRGDRGNYGYTF. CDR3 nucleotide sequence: TGTGCCAGTAGTAGAGGGGACAGGGGTAACTATGGCTACACCTTC.

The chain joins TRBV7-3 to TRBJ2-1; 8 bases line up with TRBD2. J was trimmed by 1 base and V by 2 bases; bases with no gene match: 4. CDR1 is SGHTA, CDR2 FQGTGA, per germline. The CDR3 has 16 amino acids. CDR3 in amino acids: CASSLGTGGSYNEQFF. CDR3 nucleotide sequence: TGTGCCAGCAGCTTAGGAACGGGAGGGTCCTACAATGAGCAGTTCTTC.

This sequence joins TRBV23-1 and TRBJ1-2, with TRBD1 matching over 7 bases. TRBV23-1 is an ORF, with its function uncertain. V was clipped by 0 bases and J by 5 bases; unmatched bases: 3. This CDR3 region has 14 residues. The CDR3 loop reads CASSQSAGGYGYTF. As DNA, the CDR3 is TGCGCCAGCAGTCAATCGGCAGGGGGGTATGGCTACACCTTC.

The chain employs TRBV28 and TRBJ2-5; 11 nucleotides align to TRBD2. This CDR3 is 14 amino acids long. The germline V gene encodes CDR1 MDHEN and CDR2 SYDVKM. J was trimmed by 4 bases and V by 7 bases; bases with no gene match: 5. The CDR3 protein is CASTLAGVTETQYF. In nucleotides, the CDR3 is TGTGCCAGCACACTAGCGGGAGTAACAGAGACCCAGTACTTC.

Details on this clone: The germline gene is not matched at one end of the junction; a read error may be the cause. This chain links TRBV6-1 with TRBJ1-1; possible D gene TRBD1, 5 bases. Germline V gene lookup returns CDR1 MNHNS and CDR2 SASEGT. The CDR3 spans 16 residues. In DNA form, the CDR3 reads TGTGCCAGCAGGGAAGGCAGGGTCCCGGTGAACACTGAAGCTTTCTTT. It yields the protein CASREGRVPVNTEAFF.

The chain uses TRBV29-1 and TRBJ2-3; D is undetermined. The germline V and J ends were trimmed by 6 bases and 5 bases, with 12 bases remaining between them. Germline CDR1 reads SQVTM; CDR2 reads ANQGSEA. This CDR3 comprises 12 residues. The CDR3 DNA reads TGCAGCGTCGGTCATAATGAAGATACGCAGTATTTT. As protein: CSVGHNEDTQYF.

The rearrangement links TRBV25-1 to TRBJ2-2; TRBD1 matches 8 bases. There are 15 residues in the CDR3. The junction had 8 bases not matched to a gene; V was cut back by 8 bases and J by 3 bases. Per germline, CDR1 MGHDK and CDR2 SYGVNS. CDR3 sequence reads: CASDPGTGDTGELFF. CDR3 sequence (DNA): TGTGCCAGCGATCCAGGGACAGGCGACACCGGGGAGCTGTTTTTT.

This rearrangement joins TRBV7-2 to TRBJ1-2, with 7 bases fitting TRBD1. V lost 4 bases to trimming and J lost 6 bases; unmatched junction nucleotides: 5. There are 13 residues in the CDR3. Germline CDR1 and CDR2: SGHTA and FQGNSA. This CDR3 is CASSYSGTDGYTF. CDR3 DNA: TGTGCCAGCAGCTATTCCGGGACAGATGGCTACACCTTC.

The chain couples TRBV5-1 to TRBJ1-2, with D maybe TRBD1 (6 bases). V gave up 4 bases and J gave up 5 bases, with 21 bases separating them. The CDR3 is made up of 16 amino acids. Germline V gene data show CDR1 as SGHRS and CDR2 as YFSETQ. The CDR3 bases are TGCGCCAGCAGCCTGGATCTGACAGGCGGGGGGTATGGCTACACCTTC. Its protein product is CASSLDLTGGGYGYTF.

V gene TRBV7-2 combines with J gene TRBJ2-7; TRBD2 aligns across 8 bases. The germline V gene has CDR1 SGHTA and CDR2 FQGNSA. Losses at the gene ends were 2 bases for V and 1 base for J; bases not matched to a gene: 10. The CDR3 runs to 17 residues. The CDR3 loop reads CASSLPPGSGRSYEQYF. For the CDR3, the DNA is TGTGCCAGCAGCTTACCCCCGGGGAGCGGGAGATCCTACGAGCAGTACTTC. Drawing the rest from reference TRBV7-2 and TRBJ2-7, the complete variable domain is GAGVSQSPSNKVTEKGKDVELRCDPISGHTALYWYRQSLGQGLEFLIYFQGNSAPDKSGLPSDRFSAERTGGSVSTLTIQRTQQEDSAVYLCASSLPPGSGRSYEQYFGPGTRLTVT.

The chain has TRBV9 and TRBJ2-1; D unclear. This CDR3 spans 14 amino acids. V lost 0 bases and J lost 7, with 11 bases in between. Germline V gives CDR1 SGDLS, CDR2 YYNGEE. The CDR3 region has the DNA TGTGCCAGCAGCGTAGGATCTAGTCTGAATGAGCAGTTCTTC. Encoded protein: CASSVGSSLNEQFF.

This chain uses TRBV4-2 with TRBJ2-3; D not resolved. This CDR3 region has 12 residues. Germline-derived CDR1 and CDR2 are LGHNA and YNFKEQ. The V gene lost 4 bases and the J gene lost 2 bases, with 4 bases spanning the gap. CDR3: CASSPNTDTQYF. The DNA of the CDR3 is TGTGCCAGCAGCCCTAACACAGATACGCAGTATTTT.

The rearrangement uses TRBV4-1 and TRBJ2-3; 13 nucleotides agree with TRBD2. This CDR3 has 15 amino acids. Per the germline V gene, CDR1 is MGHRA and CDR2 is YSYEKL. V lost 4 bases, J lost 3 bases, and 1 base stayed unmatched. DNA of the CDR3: TGCGCCAGCAGCCTGGGACTAGCGGGAACAGATACGCAGTATTTT. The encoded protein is CASSLGLAGTDTQYF.

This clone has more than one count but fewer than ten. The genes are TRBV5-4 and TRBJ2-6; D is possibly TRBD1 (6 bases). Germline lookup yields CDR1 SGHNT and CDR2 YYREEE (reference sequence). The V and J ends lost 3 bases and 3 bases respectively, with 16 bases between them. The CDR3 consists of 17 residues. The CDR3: CASSSKQGWSGANVLTF. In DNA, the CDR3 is TGTGCCAGCAGCTCCAAACAGGGTTGGAGTGGGGCCAACGTCCTGACTTTC.

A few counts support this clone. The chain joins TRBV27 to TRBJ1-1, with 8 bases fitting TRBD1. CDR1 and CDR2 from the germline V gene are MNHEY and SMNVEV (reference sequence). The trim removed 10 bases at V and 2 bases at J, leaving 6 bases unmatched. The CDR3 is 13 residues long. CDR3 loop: CATQTGANTEAFF. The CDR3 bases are TGTGCCACCCAGACAGGGGCCAACACTGAAGCTTTCTTT.

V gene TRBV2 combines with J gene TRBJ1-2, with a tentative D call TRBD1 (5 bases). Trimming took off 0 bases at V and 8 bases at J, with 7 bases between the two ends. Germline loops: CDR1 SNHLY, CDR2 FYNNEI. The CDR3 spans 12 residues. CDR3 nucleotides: TGTGCCAGCAGTGAAGCTCGGGGGGGCTACACCTTC. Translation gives CASSEARGGYTF. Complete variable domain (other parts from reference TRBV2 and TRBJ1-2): EPEVTQTPSHQVTQMGQEVILRCVPISNHLYFYWYRQILGQKVEFLVSFYNNEISEKSEIFDDQFSVERPDGSNFTLKIRSTKLEDSAMYFCASSEARGGYTFGSGTRLTVV.

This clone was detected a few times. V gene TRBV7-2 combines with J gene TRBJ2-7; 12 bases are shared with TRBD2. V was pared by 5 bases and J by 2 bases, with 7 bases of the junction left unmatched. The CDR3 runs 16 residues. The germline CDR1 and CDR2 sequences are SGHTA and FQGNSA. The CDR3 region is CASSAALAGGAYEQYF. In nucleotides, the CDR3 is TGTGCCAGCAGCGCCGCCCTAGCGGGAGGGGCCTACGAGCAGTACTTC.

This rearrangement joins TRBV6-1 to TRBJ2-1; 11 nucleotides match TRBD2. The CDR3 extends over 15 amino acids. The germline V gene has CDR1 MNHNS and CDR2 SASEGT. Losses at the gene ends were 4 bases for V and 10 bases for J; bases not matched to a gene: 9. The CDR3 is CASSVDGVAGGEQFF. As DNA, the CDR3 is TGTGCCAGCAGTGTAGATGGGGTAGCGGGGGGGGAGCAGTTCTTC.

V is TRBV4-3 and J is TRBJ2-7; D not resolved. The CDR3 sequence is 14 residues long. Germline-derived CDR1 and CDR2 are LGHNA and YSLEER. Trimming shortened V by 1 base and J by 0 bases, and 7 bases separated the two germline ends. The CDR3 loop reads CASSQAVRSYEQYF. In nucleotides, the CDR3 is TGCGCCAGCAGCCAAGCGGTGCGCTCCTACGAGCAGTACTTC.